The T cell receptor (beta chain) under discussion was sequenced for a study of metastatic and nonmetastatic thyroid tumors. Study information: Repertoire data that came from the blood and tumor or nodule tissue of malignant and benign thyroid patients were compared. The study, taken as a whole, reports: Versus benign nodules, malignant thyroid tumors reportedly had significantly higher TCR beta diversity, in blood and tumor.

All patients were untreated before thyroid surgery. Germline loops: CDR1 MNHNS, CDR2 SASEGT. The CDR3 sequence is 13 residues long. TCRdb used MiXCR to call clones anew from the PCR reads. The sample has 30,000 to 40,000 clones; roughly 20% are singletons. As concerns this clone: Antigen: not known. One end of the junction varies from germline; a read error may be responsible.

Input material: blood. The V call is TRBV6-1, the J call TRBJ2-5, with 7 positions matching TRBD2. The sequence came from a female donor with papillary thyroid cancer or a benign thyroid nodule (not recorded which). Some clones in this sample may be carry-over from other donors' samples. Here the CDR3 reads CACSPIAGVALYF. For the CDR3, the DNA is TGTGCCTGCAGTCCCATTGCGGGGGTGGCCCTGTACTTC.